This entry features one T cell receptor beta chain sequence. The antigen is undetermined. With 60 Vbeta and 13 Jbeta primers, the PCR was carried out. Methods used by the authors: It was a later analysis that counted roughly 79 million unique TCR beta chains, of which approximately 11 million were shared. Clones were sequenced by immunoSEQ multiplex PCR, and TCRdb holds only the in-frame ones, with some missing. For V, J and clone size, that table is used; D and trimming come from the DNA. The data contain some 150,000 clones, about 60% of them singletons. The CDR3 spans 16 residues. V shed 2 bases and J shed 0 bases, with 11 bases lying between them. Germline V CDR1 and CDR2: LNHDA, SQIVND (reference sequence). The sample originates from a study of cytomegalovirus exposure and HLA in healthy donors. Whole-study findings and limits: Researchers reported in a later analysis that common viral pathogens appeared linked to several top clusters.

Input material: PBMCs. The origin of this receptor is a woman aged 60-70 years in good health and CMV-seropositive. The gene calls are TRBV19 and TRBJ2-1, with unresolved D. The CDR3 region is CASSIRSSRSYNEQFF. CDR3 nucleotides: TGTGCCAGTAGTATACGGTCATCCCGCTCCTACAATGAGCAGTTCTTC.